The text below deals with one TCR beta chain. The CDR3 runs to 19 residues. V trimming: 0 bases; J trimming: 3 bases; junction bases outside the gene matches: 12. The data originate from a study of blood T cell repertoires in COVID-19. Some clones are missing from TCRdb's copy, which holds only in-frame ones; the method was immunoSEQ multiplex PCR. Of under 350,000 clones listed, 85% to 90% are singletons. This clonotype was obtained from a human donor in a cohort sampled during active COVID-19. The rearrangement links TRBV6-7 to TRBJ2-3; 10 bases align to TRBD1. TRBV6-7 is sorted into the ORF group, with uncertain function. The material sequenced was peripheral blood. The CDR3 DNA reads TGTGCCAGCAGTTACTCGCTCCGGAGGACAGGGGGAAGGACAGATACGCAGTATTTT. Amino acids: CASSYSLRRTGGRTDTQYF.